This T cell receptor (beta chain) was identified in a study of blood T cell repertoires in COVID-19. This clone was counted only a few times. The CDR3 spans 16 residues. From germline, CDR1 is SNHLY and CDR2 FYNNEI. V shed 4 bases and J 2 bases; nucleotides not matched to a gene: 9. Clones were read by immunoSEQ multiplex PCR, and TCRdb kept only the in-frame ones, dropping some. The table records 150,000 to 200,000 clones, 80% to 85% of them present only once. The TCR was taken from a woman aged 55-70 years who had recovered from COVID-19. The sequencing sample was made of PBMCs or T cells enriched from blood (not recorded which). The chain uses TRBV2 and TRBJ2-5; 8 bases match TRBD2. The CDR3 DNA sequence: TGTGCCAGCAGTGTCGTTAGCGGGGACCCTCAAGAGACCCAGTACTTC. Translated: CASSVVSGDPQETQYF.